The TCR beta chain described here comes from a study of CD8+ T cells in alopecia areata. Reverse transcription of extracted RNA yielded cDNA, which provided the sequencing template. Sequencing was performed with immunoSEQ multiplex PCR; in TCRdb, only in-frame clones are kept and a portion is missing. The sample includes some 190,000 clones, 60% of them seen just once. Germline loops: CDR1 SQVTM, CDR2 ANQGSEA. CDR3 length: 11 residues. Trimming shortened V by 1 base and J by 4 bases, and 4 bases separated the two germline ends. A note on this clone: Its antigen is unidentified.

Study-level findings and limits: While tofacitinib was given, many expanded lesional clones persisted in scalp and blood.

The treatment here: oral pan-JAK inhibitor, 5-10 mg twice daily. The material was CD4+ T cells sorted from blood, obtained at week 24, from a patient treated with tofacitinib. This sequence originates from a human donor with alopecia areata. The gene calls are TRBV29-1 and TRBJ1-2; D is uncertain. The CDR3 spells CSVEGFYGYTF. The DNA for the CDR3 is TGCAGCGTTGAAGGGTTCTATGGCTACACCTTC.